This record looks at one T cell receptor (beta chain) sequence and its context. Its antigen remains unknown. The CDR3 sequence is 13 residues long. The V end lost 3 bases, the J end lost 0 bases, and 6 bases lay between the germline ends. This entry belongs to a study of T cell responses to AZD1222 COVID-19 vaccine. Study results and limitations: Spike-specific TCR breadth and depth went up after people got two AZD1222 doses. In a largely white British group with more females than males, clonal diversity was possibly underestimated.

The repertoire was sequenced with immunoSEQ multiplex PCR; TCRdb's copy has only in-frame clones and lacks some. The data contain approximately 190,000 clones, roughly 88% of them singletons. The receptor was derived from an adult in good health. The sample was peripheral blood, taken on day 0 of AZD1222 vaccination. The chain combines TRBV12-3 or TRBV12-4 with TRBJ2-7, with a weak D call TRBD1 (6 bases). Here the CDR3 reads CASSLDSSYEQYF. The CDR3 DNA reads TGTGCCAGCAGTTTGGACAGCTCCTACGAGCAGTACTTC.